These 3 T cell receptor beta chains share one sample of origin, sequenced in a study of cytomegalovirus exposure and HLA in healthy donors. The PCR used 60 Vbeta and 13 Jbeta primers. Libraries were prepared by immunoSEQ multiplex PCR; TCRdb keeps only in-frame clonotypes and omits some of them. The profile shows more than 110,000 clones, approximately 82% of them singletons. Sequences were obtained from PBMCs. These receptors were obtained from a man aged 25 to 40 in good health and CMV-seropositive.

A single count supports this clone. For the CDR3, the DNA is TGCGCCAGCAGCCAAGGGGACAGAAACACAGATACGCAGTATTTT. It translates to CASSQGDRNTDTQYF. This chain uses TRBV4-1 with TRBJ2-3; 7 bases match TRBD1. The CDR3 runs to 15 residues. Germline lookup yields CDR1 MGHRA and CDR2 YSYEKL. The ends lost 1 base at V and 2 bases at J; junction bases unmatched: 3.

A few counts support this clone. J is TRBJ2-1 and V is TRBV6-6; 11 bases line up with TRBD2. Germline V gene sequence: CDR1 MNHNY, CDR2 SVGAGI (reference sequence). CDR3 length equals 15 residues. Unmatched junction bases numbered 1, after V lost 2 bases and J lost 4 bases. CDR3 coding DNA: TGTGCCAGCAGTTACATAGCGGGGGGGTACAATGAGCAGTTCTTC. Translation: CASSYIAGGYNEQFF.

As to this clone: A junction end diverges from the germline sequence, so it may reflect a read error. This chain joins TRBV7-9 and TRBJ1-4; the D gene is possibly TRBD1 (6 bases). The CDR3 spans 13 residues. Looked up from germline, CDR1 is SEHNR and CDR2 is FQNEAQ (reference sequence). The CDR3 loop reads CSSSTTGYEKLFF. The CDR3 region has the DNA TGTTCCAGCAGCACCACAGGGTACGAAAAACTGTTTTTT.